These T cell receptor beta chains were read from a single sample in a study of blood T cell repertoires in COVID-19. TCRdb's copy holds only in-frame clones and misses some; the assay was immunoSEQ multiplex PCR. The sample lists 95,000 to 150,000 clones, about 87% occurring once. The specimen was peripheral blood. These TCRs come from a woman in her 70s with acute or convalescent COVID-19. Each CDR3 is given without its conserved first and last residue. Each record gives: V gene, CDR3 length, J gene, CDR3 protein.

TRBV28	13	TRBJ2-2	ASSTGTRVAGELF
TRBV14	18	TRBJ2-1	ASSQEYRGPSAWSYNEQF
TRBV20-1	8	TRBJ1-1	SGGGTEAF
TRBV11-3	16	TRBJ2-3	ASSLVASSGGAGDTQY
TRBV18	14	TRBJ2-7	ASSPLAGGTSYEQY
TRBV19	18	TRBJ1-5	ASSMGALRGNSEVHKPQH
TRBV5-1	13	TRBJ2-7	ASSLAATGSYEQY
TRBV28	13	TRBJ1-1	ASSSQGRENTEAF
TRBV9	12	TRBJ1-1	ASSVDLRETEAF
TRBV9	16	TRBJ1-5	ASSPGTGGGYSNQPQH
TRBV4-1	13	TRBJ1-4	ASSQQGLANEKLF
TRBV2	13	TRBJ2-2	ASSGLAVNTGELF
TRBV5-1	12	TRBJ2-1	ASSTPTGNNEQF
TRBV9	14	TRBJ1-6	ASSDNPTGANSPLH
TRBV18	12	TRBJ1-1	ASSLTGGSSEAF
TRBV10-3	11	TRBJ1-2	AISEYSNYGYT
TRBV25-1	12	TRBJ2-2	ASRDREGTGELF
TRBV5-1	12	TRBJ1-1	ASRTAGVNTEAF
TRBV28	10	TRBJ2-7	ASRQGPYEQY
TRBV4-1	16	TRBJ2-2	ASSQGSGYVDDTGELF
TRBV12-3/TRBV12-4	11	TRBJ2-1	ASSFGQYNEQF
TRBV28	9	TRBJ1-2	ASTANYGYT
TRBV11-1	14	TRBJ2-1	ASSPTLWTAYNEQF
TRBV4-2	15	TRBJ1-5	ASSQEGPQESNQPQH
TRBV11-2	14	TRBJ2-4	ASSLATVGTGNIQY
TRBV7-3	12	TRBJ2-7	ASSLRQGSVEQY
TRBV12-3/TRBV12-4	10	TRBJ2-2	ASDRVGGELF
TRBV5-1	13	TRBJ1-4	ASSPGGQGGEKLF
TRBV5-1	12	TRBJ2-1	ASSSSGANNEQF
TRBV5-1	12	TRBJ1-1	ASSQQGGGTEAF
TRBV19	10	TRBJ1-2	ASYGGNYGYT
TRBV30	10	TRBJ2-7	AWQGSSYEQY
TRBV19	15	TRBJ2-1	ASSGLFGGPRDNEQF
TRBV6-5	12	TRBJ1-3	ASRSPSGLRTIY
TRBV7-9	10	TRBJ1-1	ASTRTGDKVF
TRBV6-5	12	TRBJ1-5	ASSLQGGNQPQH
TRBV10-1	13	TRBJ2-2	ASSEGRGSDRELF
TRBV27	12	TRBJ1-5	ASGTRGRNQPQH
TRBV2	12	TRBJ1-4	ASSDGGGAEKLF
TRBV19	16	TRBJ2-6	ASSIVRTGRSGANVLT
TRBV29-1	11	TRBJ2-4	SGTKQGSNIQY
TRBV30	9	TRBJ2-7	AWTGTYEQY
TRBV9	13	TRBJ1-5	ASSVQRGDNQPQH